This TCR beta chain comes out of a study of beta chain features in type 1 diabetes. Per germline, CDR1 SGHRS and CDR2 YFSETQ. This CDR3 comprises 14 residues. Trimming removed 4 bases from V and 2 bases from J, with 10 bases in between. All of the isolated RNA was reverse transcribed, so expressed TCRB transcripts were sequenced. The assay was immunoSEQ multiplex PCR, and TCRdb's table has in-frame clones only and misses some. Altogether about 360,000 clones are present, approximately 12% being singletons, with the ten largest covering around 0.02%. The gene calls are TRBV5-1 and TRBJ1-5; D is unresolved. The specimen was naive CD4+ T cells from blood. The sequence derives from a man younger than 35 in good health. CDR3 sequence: CASSDNPGNQPQHF. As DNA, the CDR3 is TGCGCCAGCAGCGACAATCCGGGCAATCAGCCCCAGCATTTT.